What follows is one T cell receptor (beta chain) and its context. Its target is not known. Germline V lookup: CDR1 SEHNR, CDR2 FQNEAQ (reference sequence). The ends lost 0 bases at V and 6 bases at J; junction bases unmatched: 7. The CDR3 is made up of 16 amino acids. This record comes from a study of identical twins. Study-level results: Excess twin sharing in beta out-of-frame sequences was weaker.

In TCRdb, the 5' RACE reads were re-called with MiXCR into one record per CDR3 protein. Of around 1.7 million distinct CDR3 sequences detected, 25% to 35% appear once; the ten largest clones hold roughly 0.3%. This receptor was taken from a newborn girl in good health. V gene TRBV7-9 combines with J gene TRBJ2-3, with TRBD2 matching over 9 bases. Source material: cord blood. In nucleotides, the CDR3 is TGTGCCAGCAGCTTAGCGGATAGCGGGGGTAAGGATACGCAGTATTTT. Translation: CASSLADSGGKDTQYF.